A few counts support the clone carrying this TCR beta chain. Clones were read by immunoSEQ multiplex PCR, and TCRdb kept only the in-frame ones, dropping some. This sample has about 270,000 clones; about nine tenths occur once, and the top ten carry just under 9%. This entry comes from a study of blood T cell repertoires in COVID-19. Per germline, CDR1 SQVTM and CDR2 ANQGSEA. Trimming took 5 bases from V and 1 from J; bases not matched to a gene: 11. This CDR3 spans 17 amino acids. The sample was peripheral blood. V and J are TRBV29-1 and TRBJ2-6, with 7 positions matching TRBD1. This receptor was taken from a man in his forties with active or convalescent COVID-19. The CDR3 spells CSVSGTDKESGANVLTF. CDR3 nucleotide sequence: TGCAGCGTTAGTGGGACAGATAAAGAATCTGGGGCCAACGTCCTGACTTTC.